The rows below give T cell receptor beta chains drawn from one sample of a study of shared clonotypes between healthy human individuals. Method: immunoSEQ multiplex PCR; TCRdb's copy keeps in-frame clones and lacks some. The sample lists hundreds of thousands of clones; approximately 96% were seen once. Sequenced material: naive CD8+ T cells sorted from blood. These receptors were taken from a woman in her 30s in good health. Both conserved end residues are part of each CDR3. Where a row states a size, it is once, few, many or the class of an expanded clone; other rows omit it.

>TRBJ1-5|NA|15|TRBV19
CASTRDREGNQPQHF
>TRBJ2-7|once|11|TRBV20-1
CSAPLYYEQYF
>TRBJ2-7|NA|12|TRBV9
CASSVDGYEQYF
>TRBJ2-1|NA|15|TRBV5-1
CASSPGLAGYNEQFF
>TRBJ2-7|NA|15|TRBV5-1
CASRPDRGGSHEQYF
>TRBJ2-1|NA|15|TRBV14
CASSQTSGRANEQFF
>TRBJ2-7|NA|15|TRBV6-5
CASSYSTRTYYEQYF
>TRBJ1-3|NA|13|TRBV9
CASSVGGGNTIYF
>TRBJ1-1|NA|17|TRBV21-1
CASSKIPQAPLVGEAFF
>TRBJ2-7|NA|14|TRBV11-2
CASSLVTGPYEQYF
>TRBJ1-1|NA|14|TRBV5-6
CASSFGTGRTEAFF
>TRBJ2-7|NA|13|TRBV6-1
CATSDSNPYEQYF
>TRBJ2-7|NA|12|TRBV11-2
CASSDGWYEQYF
>TRBJ1-2|NA|14|TRBV7-8
CASSPRDRPYGYTF
>TRBJ2-7|NA|13|TRBV5-1
CASSLVSGGEQYF
>TRBJ1-3|NA|15|TRBV27
CASSLSGGSGNTIYF